These T cell receptor beta chains were read from a single sample in a study of T cells in Graves' hyperthyroidism and ophthalmopathy. Using its own MiXCR run on the multiplex PCR reads, TCRdb lists one record per CDR3 protein. The sample holds a few hundred thousand distinct CDR3 sequences, around 45% seen once. The material sequenced was peripheral blood or thyroid tissue (not recorded which). All receptors derive from an adult woman with Graves' disease, either hyperthyroidism or ophthalmopathy (not recorded which). CDR3s include the opening cysteine and the closing phenylalanine or tryptophan. The D gene is left open where the match is weak. Clone size appears in some rows only: once, few, many, or a class for an expanded clone.

j_call clone_size d_call v_call cdr3_aa cdr3_nt
TRBJ2-2 many TRBD2 TRBV29-1 CSVSLAVNTGELFF TGCAGCGTTTCACTAGCGGTTAACACCGGGGAGCTGTTTTTT
TRBJ2-2 few TRBD2 TRBV4-2 CASSLREAGELFF TGTGCCAGCAGCCTCCGGGAGGCCGGGGAGCTGTTTTTT
TRBJ2-5 . TRBD2 TRBV5-1 CASSSSGRETQYF TGCGCCAGCAGCTCCAGCGGGAGAGAGACCCAGTACTTC
TRBJ1-3 . . TRBV9 CASSVAGISGNTIHF TGTGCCAGCAGCGTAGCTGGGATCTCTGGGAACACCATACATTTT
TRBJ1-2 . . TRBV7-2 CASSGSGDDGYTF TGTGCCAGCAGCGGGTCCGGGGACGATGGCTACACCTTC
TRBJ1-6 . . TRBV11-2 CASSLSGYGNSPLHF TGTGCCAGCAGCTTAAGTGGCTACGGGAATTCACCCCTCCACTTT
TRBJ2-7 . . TRBV27 CASSSSRLKAYEQYF TGTGCCAGCAGTTCCTCCCGACTAAAAGCCTACGAGCAGTACTTC
TRBJ2-7 few TRBD2 TRBV28 CASSLFIPGGSEQYF TGTGCCAGCAGTTTATTCATCCCGGGAGGCTCCGAGCAGTACTTC
TRBJ1-4 many . TRBV5-1 CASSLGLGGRNEKLFF TGCGCCAGCAGCTTGGGCCTGGGGGGGCGCAATGAAAAACTGTTTTTT
TRBJ1-1 . . TRBV4-1 CASSQDSDTEAFF TGCGCCAGCAGCCAAGACTCGGACACTGAAGCTTTCTTT
TRBJ2-2 many TRBD1 TRBV29-1 CGGDRGTGELFF TGCGGGGGGGACAGGGGAACCGGGGAGCTGTTTTTT
TRBJ2-7 . . TRBV7-9 CASSQDTPDGYSYEQYF TGCGCCAGCAGCCAAGATACCCCTGACGGATACTCCTACGAGCAGTACTTC
TRBJ2-7 . TRBD2 TRBV7-8 CASSPGLAGGHHEQYF TGTGCCAGCAGCCCTGGACTAGCGGGGGGTCATCACGAGCAGTACTTC
TRBJ1-1 . . TRBV7-9 CASSDDRQAAFF TGTGCCAGCAGCGACGACAGGCAAGCGGCTTTCTTT
TRBJ2-5 many . TRBV7-9 CASSPPSQETQYF TGTGCCAGCAGCCCACCCTCCCAAGAGACCCAGTACTTC
TRBJ1-5 many TRBD1 TRBV7-2 CASSLVGTGLEPQHF TGTGCCAGCAGCTTAGTCGGGACAGGGTTGGAGCCCCAGCATTTT
TRBJ2-6 . . TRBV5-4 CASSSLGFSGANVLTF TGTGCCAGCAGCTCCCTCGGGTTCTCTGGGGCCAACGTCCTGACTTTC
TRBJ1-1 many . TRBV5-5 CAPPGCGTEAFF TGTGCCCCTCCGGGTTGCGGCACTGAAGCTTTCTTT
TRBJ2-2 few TRBD2 TRBV4-1 CASSTPGLELYRELFF TGCGCCAGCAGCACCCCGGGACTAGAATTATACCGGGAGCTGTTTTTT
TRBJ1-2 . . TRBV5-1 CASSLGTGFGYTF TGCGCCAGCAGCTTGGGAACAGGATTTGGCTACACCTTC
TRBJ1-1 . TRBD1 TRBV10-3 CAIRGQGNTEAFF TGTGCCATCAGGGGACAGGGAAACACTGAAGCTTTCTTT
TRBJ2-3 many TRBD1 TRBV7-6 CASSYDRADTQYF TGTGCCAGCAGCTATGACAGGGCCGATACGCAGTATTTT
TRBJ2-7 many TRBD1 TRBV7-6 CASSLGSQGRGDYEQYF TGTGCCAGCAGCTTAGGCTCACAGGGGCGAGGGGACTACGAGCAGTACTTC
TRBJ2-7 many . TRBV19 CASSPGRRYEQYF TGTGCCAGTAGCCCGGGACGGCGCTACGAGCAGTACTTC
TRBJ1-1 once TRBD1 TRBV11-2 CASSLSGQGAFF TGTGCCAGCAGCTTAAGCGGACAGGGAGCTTTCTTT
TRBJ2-7 few . TRBV3-1 CASSHGGRGQREQYF TGTGCCAGCAGCCATGGGGGGAGGGGACAACGCGAGCAGTACTTC
TRBJ1-2 . . TRBV29-1 CSEQDSTNYGYTF TGCAGTGAACAGGACAGTACTAACTATGGCTACACCTTC
TRBJ1-2 . TRBD1 TRBV6-5 CASRGPTGVHYGYTF TGTGCCAGCAGGGGCCCTACAGGGGTGCACTATGGCTACACCTTC
TRBJ1-1 many . TRBV9 CASSVGTATNTEAFF TGTGCCAGCAGCGTAGGGACTGCTACGAACACTGAAGCTTTCTTT
TRBJ2-7 . . TRBV25-1 CASSDQAPRQGQHEQYF TGTGCCAGCAGTGATCAGGCCCCGAGGCAGGGGCAACACGAGCAGTACTTC
TRBJ2-1 . TRBD2 TRBV2 CASSVLVAGNNEQFF TGTGCCAGCAGTGTGTTAGTAGCGGGAAACAATGAGCAGTTCTTC
TRBJ2-5 many . TRBV20-1 CSAREARGGETQYF TGCAGTGCTAGAGAGGCCAGGGGCGGCGAGACCCAGTACTTC
TRBJ2-7 few . TRBV10-3 CAISEFATSSYEQYF TGTGCCATCAGTGAGTTTGCTACCAGCTCCTACGAGCAGTACTTC
TRBJ2-5 many . TRBV7-9 CAGAVIGETQYF TGTGCCGGAGCGGTAATAGGAGAGACCCAGTACTTC
TRBJ2-5 . TRBD2 TRBV10-3 CAIRTQREGMMETQYF TGTGCCATCAGAACCCAGCGGGAGGGGATGATGGAGACCCAGTACTTC
TRBJ1-2 . TRBD1 TRBV5-4 CASSETGGYDYTF TGTGCCAGCAGCGAGACAGGGGGCTACGACTACACCTTC
TRBJ1-3 . . TRBV9 CASSQASSGNTIYF TGTGCCAGCAGCCAAGCGAGCTCTGGAAACACCATATATTTT
TRBJ1-5 . . TRBV18 CASSRGRSNQPQHF TGTGCCAGCTCAAGGGGTAGGAGCAATCAGCCCCAGCATTTT
TRBJ1-2 . TRBD1 TRBV18 CASSPTFRQGKNYGYTF TGTGCCAGCTCACCGACATTCAGACAGGGGAAGAACTATGGCTACACCTTC
TRBJ2-7 . TRBD2 TRBV2 CASGILAGVSEQYF TGTGCCAGCGGAATTCTAGCGGGAGTATCCGAGCAGTACTTC